A selection of T cell receptor beta chains follows, all from one sample in a study of blood T cell repertoires in COVID-19. TCRdb's copy holds only in-frame clones and misses some; the assay was immunoSEQ multiplex PCR. The sample records approximately 310,000 clones, approximately 88% being singletons. Sequencing input: PBMCs or T cells enriched from blood (not recorded which). These receptors originate from a man aged 55 to 70 who had recovered from COVID-19. Both conserved end residues are part of each CDR3.

v_gene	j_gene	CDR3aa
TRBV28	TRBJ1-3	CASSFYGGGRGNTIYF
TRBV6-5	TRBJ2-7	CASRAGTYEQYF
TRBV6-6	TRBJ1-2	CASSLRDKGAVGYTF
TRBV27	TRBJ2-6	CASSLLARGSGANVLTF
TRBV6-5	TRBJ1-4	CASQTGPTNEKLFF
TRBV30	TRBJ1-5	CAWSVAGGGVGNQPQHF
TRBV5-1	TRBJ2-7	CASSKTGASYEQYF
TRBV18	TRBJ2-3	CASSQGGDTQYF
TRBV28	TRBJ2-6	CASSFRQTSGANVLTF
TRBV29-1	TRBJ1-6	CSVKQGQNSPLHF
TRBV6-5	TRBJ1-1	CASSYSFQKNTEAFF
TRBV28	TRBJ2-3	CAAGVSGSTDTQYF
TRBV28	TRBJ2-4	CASQDRGGWNIQYF
TRBV6-4	TRBJ2-7	CASSDSREIRGARLAGPLEQYF
TRBV7-6	TRBJ1-2	CATRVNYGYTF
TRBV24-1	TRBJ2-7	CAVGPGTDYEQYF
TRBV9	TRBJ1-5	CASSVEGEVRNQPQHF
TRBV7-8	TRBJ2-1	CASSGTTGGAYNEQFF
TRBV28	TRBJ1-3	CASSSETRISGNTIYF
TRBV7-3	TRBJ2-3	CASSSLPGGMADTQYF